This T cell receptor (beta chain) originates from a study of blood T cell repertoires in COVID-19. As for the study in general: Acute and convalescent COVID-19 specimens originated in the United States, Italy and Spain. T cells, B-cell-depleted T cells, or PBMCs provided the cDNA or gDNA that served as material.

The germline V gene has CDR1 SGHTA and CDR2 FQGNSA. Between the trimmed V and J ends, which lost 6 bases and 5 bases, there was a span of 21 bases. The CDR3 runs 16 residues. Some clones are missing from TCRdb's copy, which holds only in-frame ones; the method was immunoSEQ multiplex PCR. The sample records some 97,000 clones, about nine tenths being singletons. The sequenced material came from peripheral blood. The source of this sequence is a man aged 45 to 65 with acute or convalescent COVID-19. This rearrangement joins TRBV7-2 to TRBJ2-3, with D possibly being TRBD2 (7 bases). The CDR3 region has the DNA TGTGCCAGCAGTCCGGGGGGCGGGAGATTGGAAGATACGCAGTATTTT. Its translation: CASSPGGGRLEDTQYF. The full variable domain, with the rest looked up from reference TRBV7-2 and TRBJ2-3, is GAGVSQSPSNKVTEKGKDVELRCDPISGHTALYWYRQSLGQGLEFLIYFQGNSAPDKSGLPSDRFSAERTGGSVSTLTIQRTQQEDSAVYLCASSPGGGRLEDTQYFGPGTRLTVL.